This TCR beta chain was documented in a study of brain T cells in children with intractable seizures. Study findings and constraints: Top 50 brain clonotypes included both public and private clones. Patients' HCMV serostatus was unknown; virus specificity rests on CDR3 similarity alone. Pre-surgery blood may have been undersampled, hiding some clones.

The J segment lost 1 base and the V segment lost 4 bases, leaving 3 bases of the junction unmatched. CDR3 size: 15 residues. CDR1 is LNHDA, CDR2 SQIVND, per germline (reference sequence). The assay was immunoSEQ multiplex PCR, and TCRdb's table has in-frame clones only and misses some. The sample comprises over 7,500 clones, more than 55% of which are singletons, and roughly 18% rests with the top ten. The sequenced cases were selected for having the highest brain T cell transcript signatures. Concerning this clone: The antigen is unknown.

The rearrangement uses TRBV19 and TRBJ2-7, with TRBD2 matching over 11 bases. The clonotype comes from a girl aged 2-10 years with tuberous sclerosis and intractable seizures. The source material was resected brain tissue, sampled at surgery. The CDR3 reads CASSTSGGPSYEQYF. As DNA, the CDR3 is TGTGCCAGTAGTACTAGCGGGGGGCCTTCCTACGAGCAGTACTTC.